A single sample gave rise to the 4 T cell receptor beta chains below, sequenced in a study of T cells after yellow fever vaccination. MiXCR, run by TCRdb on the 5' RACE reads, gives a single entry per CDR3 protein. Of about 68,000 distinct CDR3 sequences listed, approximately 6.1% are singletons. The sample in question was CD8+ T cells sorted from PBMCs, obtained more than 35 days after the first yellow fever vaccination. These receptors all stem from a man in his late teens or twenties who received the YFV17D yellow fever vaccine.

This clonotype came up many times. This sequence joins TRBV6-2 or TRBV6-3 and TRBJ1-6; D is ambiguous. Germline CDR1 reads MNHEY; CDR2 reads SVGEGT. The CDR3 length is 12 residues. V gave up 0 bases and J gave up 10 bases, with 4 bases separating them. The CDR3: CASSYSPSPLHF. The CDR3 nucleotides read TGTGCCAGCAGTTACTCTCCATCACCCCTCCACTTT.

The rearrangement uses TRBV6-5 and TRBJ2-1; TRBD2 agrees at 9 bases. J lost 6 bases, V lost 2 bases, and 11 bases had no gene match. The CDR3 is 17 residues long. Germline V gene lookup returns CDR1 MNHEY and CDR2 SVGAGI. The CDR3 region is CASSYAASGEGVNEQFF. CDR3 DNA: TGTGCCAGCAGTTACGCGGCTAGCGGGGAGGGGGTCAATGAGCAGTTCTTC.

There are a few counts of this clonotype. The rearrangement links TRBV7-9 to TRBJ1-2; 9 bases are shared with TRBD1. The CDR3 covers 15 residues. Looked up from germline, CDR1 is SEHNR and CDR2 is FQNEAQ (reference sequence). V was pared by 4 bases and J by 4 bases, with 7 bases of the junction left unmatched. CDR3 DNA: TGTGCCAGCAGCTCGCAAACGGACAGGGGCTATGGCTACACCTTC. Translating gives CASSSQTDRGYGYTF.

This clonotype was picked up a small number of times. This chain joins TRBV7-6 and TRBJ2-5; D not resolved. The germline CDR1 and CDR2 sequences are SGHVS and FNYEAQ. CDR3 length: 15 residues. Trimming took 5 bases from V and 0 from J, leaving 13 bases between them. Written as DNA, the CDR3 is TGTGCCAGCAGCACCCGGACGGGCTACCAAGAGACCCAGTACTTC. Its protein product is CASSTRTGYQETQYF.